This TCR beta chain was identified during a study of spatial heterogeneity in lung cancer. Regarding time point: sample taken at primary tumor resection. Donors were 72 untreated early-stage non-small cell lung cancer patients. Unsorted whole RNA from tumor, nontumor lung or frozen PBMC underwent sequencing. With respect to this clonotype: The antigen remains unidentified. The library was designed around alpha chains, so this beta chain is a stray read whose abundance carries little weight.

Every individual TCR cDNA molecule carried its own unique molecular identifier, which allowed correction of PCR and sequencing errors. TCRdb ran MiXCR on the 5' RACE reads and lists one entry per CDR3 protein. The table lists 3,000 to 4,500 distinct CDR3 sequences, approximately 28% of them singletons. Between the trimmed V and J ends, which lost 5 bases and 4 bases, there was a span of 19 bases. The CDR3 consists of 16 residues. Per the germline V gene, CDR1 is SGHVS and CDR2 is FNYEAQ. Study-wide results and limits: How many expanded intratumoral alpha and beta TCRs were present tracked the tumor mutation count, which was a count of nonsynonymous mutations.

The sample in question was lung tumor tissue, obtained at surgery. The source of this sequence is a male donor with early-stage non-small cell lung cancer. The gene calls are TRBV7-6 and TRBJ2-3; no clear D. As DNA, the CDR3 is TGTGCCAGCAGCATCTTAGAGAGAGGCCCTTCAGATACGCAGTATTTT. Its protein is CASSILERGPSDTQYF.